This T cell receptor (beta chain) derives from a study of blood T cell repertoires in COVID-19. Study overall: Both acute and convalescent COVID-19 samples were obtained from the United States, Italy and Spain. The cDNA or gDNA used as material had been derived from T cells, B-cell-depleted T cells, or PBMCs.

The authors' processing: Estimated nucleated cell counts came from reference gene primer amplification. Clones were sequenced by immunoSEQ multiplex PCR, and TCRdb holds only the in-frame ones, with some missing. V, J and clone size derive from that table, while D and trimming were established from the DNA sequence. Of about 60,000 clones in the sample, approximately 77% were seen once. The trim removed 6 bases at V and 9 bases at J, leaving 21 bases unmatched. Germline-derived CDR1 and CDR2 are SGHTA and FQGTGA. The CDR3 is 19 residues long. The clonotype originates from a human donor in a cohort sampled during active COVID-19. The sample consisted of peripheral blood. The chain joins TRBV7-3 to TRBJ2-1, with 12 bases aligning to TRBD2. The CDR3 nucleotides are TGTGCCAGCAGTCCAGGCGTCGGACTAGCGGGACCGATAAATGGTGAGCAGTTCTTC. The encoded protein is CASSPGVGLAGPINGEQFF.